The sequence of this T cell receptor beta chain was determined in a study of T cell responses to AZD1222 COVID-19 vaccine. Study results and limitations: Spike-specific TCR breadth and depth were elevated following two AZD1222 doses.

Recipients boosted at about 4 weeks or about 12 weeks are pooled. Assay used: immunoSEQ multiplex PCR; TCRdb lists only in-frame clones, some missing. This sample has roughly 50,000 clones; about nine tenths occur once, and the top ten carry 5.3%. V shed 0 bases and J shed 5 bases, with 9 bases lying between them. CDR3 size: 14 residues. Germline CDR1 and CDR2: SGHTA and FQGNSA. As regards this clone: Its target is not known.

The rearrangement joins TRBV7-2 to TRBJ2-3; D is unresolved. The sequence was obtained from an adult who received the AZD1222 COVID-19 vaccine. Sequences were derived from peripheral blood, sampled 28 days after the second AZD1222 dose. CDR3 residues: CASSLAPRGDTQYF. The CDR3 coding sequence is TGTGCCAGCAGCTTAGCGCCCCGCGGAGATACGCAGTATTTT.